This TCR beta chain was sequenced for a study of blood T cell repertoires in COVID-19. Study background: Nucleic acid was either cDNA or gDNA, and it came from T cells, B-cell-depleted T cells, or PBMCs.

Assay: immunoSEQ multiplex PCR; the TCRdb copy retains only in-frame clones and omits some. The table shows around 290,000 clones, with approximately 86% occurring only once. The Seattle patients joined while their infection was active and were tracked longitudinally afterward. Per the germline V gene, CDR1 is LNHDA and CDR2 is SQIVND (reference sequence). J gave up 6 bases and V 5 bases, and 10 bases lay outside the gene matches. The CDR3 consists of 15 residues. The chain links TRBV19 to TRBJ1-1; 9 bases align to TRBD1. The origin of this receptor is a woman aged 70-85 years with COVID-19, enrolled during active disease. The specimen was peripheral blood. In DNA form, the CDR3 reads TGTGCCAGTAGTTCCCCGGACAGGGGAGGGGCTGAAGCTTTCTTT. Translated: CASSSPDRGGAEAFF.